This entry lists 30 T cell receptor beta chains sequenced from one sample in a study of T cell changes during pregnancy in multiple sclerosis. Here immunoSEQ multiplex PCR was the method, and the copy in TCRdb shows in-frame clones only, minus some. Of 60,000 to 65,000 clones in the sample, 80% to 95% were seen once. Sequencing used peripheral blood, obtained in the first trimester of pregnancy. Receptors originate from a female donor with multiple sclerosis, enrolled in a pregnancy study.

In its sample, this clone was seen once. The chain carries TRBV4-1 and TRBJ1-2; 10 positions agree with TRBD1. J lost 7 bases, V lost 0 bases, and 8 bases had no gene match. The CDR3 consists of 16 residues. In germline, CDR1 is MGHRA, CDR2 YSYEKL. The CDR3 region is CASSQEVGTGVSGYTF. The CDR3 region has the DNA TGCGCCAGCAGCCAAGAGGTAGGGACAGGGGTCTCTGGCTACACCTTC.

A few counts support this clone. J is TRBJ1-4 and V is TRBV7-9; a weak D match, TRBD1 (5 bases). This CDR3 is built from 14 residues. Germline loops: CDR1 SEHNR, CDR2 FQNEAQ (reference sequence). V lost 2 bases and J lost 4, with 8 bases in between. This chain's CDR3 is CASSLTGVNEKLFF. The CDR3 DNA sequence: TGTGCCAGCAGCTTAACAGGAGTTAATGAAAAACTGTTTTTT.

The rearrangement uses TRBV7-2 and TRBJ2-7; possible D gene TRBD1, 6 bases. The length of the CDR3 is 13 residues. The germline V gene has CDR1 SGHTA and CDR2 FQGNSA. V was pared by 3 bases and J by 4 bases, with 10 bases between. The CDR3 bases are TGTGCCAGCAGCTTGGGCAGGGGTTACGAGCAGTACTTC. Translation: CASSLGRGYEQYF.

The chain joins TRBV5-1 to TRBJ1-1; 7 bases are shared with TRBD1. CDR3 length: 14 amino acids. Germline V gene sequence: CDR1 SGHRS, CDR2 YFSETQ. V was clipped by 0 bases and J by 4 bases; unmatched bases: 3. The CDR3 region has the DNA TGCGCCAGCAGCTTGGTACAGGGGAGCACTGAAGCTTTCTTT. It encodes CASSLVQGSTEAFF.

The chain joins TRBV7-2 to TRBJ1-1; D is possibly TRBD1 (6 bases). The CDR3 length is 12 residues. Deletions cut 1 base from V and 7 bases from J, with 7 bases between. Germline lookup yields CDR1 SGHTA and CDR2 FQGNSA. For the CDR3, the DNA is TGTGCCAGCAGCTTAGGGGGGCTTGAAGCTTTCTTT. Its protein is CASSLGGLEAFF.

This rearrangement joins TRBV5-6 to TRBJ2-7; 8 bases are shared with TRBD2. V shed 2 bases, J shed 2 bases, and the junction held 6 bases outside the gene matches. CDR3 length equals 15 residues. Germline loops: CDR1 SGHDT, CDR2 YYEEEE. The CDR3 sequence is CASSFGLAGTYEQYF. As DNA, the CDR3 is TGTGCCAGCAGCTTCGGGCTAGCGGGCACCTACGAGCAGTACTTC.

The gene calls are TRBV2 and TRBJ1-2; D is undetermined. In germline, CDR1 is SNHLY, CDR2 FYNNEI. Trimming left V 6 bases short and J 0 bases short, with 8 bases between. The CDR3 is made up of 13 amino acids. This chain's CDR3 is CASSPGTNYGYTF. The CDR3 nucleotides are TGTGCCAGCAGCCCGGGGACTAACTATGGCTACACCTTC.

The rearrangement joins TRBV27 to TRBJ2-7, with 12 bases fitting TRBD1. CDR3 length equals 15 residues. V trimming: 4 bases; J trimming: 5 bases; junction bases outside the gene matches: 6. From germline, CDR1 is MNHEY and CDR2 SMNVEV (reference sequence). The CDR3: CASSSPGTGGHEQYF. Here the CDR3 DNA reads TGTGCCAGCAGTTCCCCCGGGACAGGGGGCCACGAGCAGTACTTC.

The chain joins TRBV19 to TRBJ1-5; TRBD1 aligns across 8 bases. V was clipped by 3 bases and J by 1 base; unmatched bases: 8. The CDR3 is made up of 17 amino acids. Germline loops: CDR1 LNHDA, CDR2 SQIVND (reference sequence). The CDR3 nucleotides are TGTGCCAGTAGTATCCAGGGGGCCCGGGGGAGCAATCAGCCCCAGCATTTT. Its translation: CASSIQGARGSNQPQHF.

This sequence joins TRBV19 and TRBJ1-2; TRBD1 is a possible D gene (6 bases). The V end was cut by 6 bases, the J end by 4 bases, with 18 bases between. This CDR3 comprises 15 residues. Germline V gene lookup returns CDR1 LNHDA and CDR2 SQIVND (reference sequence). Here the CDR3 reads CASRDSVKISYGYTF. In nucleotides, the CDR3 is TGTGCCAGTAGGGACAGTGTTAAGATTTCCTATGGCTACACCTTC.

CDR3 sequence (DNA): TGTGCCAGCAGCCTCCGGACAGTCAATGAGCAGTTCTTC. As protein: CASSLRTVNEQFF. The chain joins TRBV7-6 to TRBJ2-1; D might be TRBD1 (6 bases). Trimming left V 5 bases short and J 6 bases short, with 11 bases between. CDR3 size: 13 residues. Looked up from germline, CDR1 is SGHVS and CDR2 is FNYEAQ.

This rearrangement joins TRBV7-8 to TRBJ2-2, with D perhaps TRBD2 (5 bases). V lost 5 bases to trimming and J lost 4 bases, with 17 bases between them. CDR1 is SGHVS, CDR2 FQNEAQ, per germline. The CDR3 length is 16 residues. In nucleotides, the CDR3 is TGTGCCAGCAGCGCCCAATCAGGACTTCCCACCGGGGAGCTGTTTTTT. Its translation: CASSAQSGLPTGELFF.

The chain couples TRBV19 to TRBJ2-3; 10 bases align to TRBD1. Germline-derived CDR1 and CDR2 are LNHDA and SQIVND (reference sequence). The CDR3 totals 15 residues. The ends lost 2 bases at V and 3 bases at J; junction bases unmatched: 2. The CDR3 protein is CASSIPGQGTDTQYF. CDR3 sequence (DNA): TGTGCCAGTAGTATACCGGGACAGGGGACAGATACGCAGTATTTT.

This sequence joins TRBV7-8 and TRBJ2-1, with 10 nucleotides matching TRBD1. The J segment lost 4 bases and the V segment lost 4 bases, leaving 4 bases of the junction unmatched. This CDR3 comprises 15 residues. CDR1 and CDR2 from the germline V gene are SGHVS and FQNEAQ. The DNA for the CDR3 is TGTGCCAGCAGCTCCGGGACAGGGGCTTACAATGAGCAGTTCTTC. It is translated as CASSSGTGAYNEQFF.

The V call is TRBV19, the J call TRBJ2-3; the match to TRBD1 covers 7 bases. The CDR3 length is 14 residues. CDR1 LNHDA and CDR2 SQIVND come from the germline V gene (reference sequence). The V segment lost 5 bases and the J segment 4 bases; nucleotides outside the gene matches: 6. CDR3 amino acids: CASSFRQGSDTQYF. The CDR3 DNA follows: TGTGCCAGTAGTTTCCGACAGGGCTCAGATACGCAGTATTTT.

CDR3 DNA: TGTGCCAGCAGTGGCCGGCGGACAGGGGGCCGCGAGCAGTACTTC. As protein: CASSGRRTGGREQYF. This chain connects TRBV27 to TRBJ2-7, with 11 bases identical to TRBD1. This CDR3 has 15 amino acids. V lost 5 bases, J lost 6 bases, and 9 bases stayed unmatched. The germline V gene has CDR1 MNHEY and CDR2 SMNVEV (reference sequence).

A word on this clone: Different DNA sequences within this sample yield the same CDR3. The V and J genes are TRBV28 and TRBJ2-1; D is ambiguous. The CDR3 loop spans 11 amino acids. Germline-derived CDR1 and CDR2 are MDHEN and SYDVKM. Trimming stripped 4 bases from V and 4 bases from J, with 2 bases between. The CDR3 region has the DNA TGTGCCAGCAGTTCGTACAATGAGCAGTTCTTC. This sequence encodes CASSSYNEQFF.

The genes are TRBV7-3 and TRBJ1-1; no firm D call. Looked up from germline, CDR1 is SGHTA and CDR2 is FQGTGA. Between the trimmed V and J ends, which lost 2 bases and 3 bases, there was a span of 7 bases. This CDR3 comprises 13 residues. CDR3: CASSLQSYTEAFF. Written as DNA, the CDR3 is TGTGCCAGCAGCTTACAGTCCTACACTGAAGCTTTCTTT.

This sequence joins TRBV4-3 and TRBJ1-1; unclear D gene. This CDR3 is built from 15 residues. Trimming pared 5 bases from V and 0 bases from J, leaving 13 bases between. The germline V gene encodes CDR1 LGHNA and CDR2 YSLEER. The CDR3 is CASSALRIMNTEAFF. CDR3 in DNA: TGCGCCAGCAGCGCACTACGGATCATGAACACTGAAGCTTTCTTT.

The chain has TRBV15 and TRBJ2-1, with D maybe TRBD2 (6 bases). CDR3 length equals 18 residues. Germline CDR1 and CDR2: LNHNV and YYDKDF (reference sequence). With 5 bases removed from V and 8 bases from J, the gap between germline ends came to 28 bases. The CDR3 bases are TGTGCCACCAGCCCCCAACCCCTTATCGGGGAGGTCCGCGATGAGCAGTTCTTC. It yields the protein CATSPQPLIGEVRDEQFF.

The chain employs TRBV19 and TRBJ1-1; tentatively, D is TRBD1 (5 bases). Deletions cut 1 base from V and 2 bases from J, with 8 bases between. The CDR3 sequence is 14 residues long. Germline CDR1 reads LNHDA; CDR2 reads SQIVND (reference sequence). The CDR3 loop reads CASSIGTLNTEAFF. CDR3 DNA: TGTGCCAGTAGTATAGGGACACTCAACACTGAAGCTTTCTTT. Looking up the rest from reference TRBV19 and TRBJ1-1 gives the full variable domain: DGGITQSPKYLFRKEGQNVTLSCEQNLNHDAMYWYRQDPGQGLRLIYYSQIVNDFQKGDIAEGYSVSREKKESFPLTVTSAQKNPTAFYLCASSIGTLNTEAFFGQGTRLTVV.

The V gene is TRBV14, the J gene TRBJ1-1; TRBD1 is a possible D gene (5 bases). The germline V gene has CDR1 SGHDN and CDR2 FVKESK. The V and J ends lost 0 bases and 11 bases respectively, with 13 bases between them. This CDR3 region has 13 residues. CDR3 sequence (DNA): TGTGCCAGCAGCCAAGAACTGGGGGGGTCGGCTTTCTTT. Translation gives CASSQELGGSAFF.

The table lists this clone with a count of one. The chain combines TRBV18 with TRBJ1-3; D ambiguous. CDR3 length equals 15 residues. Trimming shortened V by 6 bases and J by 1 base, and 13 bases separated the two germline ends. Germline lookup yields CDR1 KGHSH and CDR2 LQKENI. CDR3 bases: TGTGCCAGCTCCACGCGAGGAATATCTGGAAACACCATATATTTT. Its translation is CASSTRGISGNTIYF.

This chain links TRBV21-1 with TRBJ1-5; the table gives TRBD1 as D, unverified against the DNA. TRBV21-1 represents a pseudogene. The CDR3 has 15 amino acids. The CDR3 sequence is CASSKLGGSNQPQHF. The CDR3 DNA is TGTGCCAGCAGCAAACTAGGGGGTAGCAATCAGCCCCAGCATTTT.

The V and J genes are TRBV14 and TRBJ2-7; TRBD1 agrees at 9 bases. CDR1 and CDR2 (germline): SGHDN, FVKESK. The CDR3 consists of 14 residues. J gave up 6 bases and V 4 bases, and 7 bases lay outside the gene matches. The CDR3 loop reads CASSLPGTGSEQYF. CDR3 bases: TGTGCCAGCAGCCTTCCCGGGACAGGGTCCGAGCAGTACTTC.

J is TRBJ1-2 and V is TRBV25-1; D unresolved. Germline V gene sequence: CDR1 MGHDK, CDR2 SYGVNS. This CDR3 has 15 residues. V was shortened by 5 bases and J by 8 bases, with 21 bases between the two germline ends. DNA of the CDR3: TGTGCCAGCAGTCAGTCAGGTTTTCTCTTCGTCGGCTACACCTTC. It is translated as CASSQSGFLFVGYTF.

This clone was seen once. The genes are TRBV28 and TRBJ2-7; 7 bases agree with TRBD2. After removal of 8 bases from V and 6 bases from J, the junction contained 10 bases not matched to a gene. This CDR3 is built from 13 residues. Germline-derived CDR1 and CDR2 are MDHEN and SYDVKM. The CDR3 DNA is TGTGCCAGCGAGGGACTACCCGGGGCCGAGCAGTACTTC. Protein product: CASEGLPGAEQYF.

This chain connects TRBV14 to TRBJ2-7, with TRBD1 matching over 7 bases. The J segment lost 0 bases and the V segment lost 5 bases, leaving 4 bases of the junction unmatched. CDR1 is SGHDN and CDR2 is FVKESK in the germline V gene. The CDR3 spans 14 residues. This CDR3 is CASSRDSNSYEQYF. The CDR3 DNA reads TGTGCCAGCAGCAGGGACAGCAACTCCTACGAGCAGTACTTC.

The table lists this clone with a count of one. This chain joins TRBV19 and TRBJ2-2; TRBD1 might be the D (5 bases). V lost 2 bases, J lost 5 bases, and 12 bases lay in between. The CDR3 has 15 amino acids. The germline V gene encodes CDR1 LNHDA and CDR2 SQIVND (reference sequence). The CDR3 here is CASSINQGMTGELFF. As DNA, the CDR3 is TGTGCCAGTAGTATAAACCAGGGTATGACCGGGGAGCTGTTTTTT.

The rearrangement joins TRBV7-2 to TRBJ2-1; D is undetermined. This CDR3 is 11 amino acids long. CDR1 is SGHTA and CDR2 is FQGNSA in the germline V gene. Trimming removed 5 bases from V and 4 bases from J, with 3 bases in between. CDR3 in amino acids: CASSAYNEQFF. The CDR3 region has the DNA TGTGCCAGCAGCGCGTACAATGAGCAGTTCTTC.